This TCR beta chain originates from a study of patients and donors after allogeneic stem cell transplantation. With 5 bases removed from V and 5 bases from J, the gap between germline ends came to 21 bases. This CDR3 has 17 residues. From germline, CDR1 is LNHNV and CDR2 YYDKDF (reference sequence). This clonotype showed up many times. TCRdb fed the RT-PCR reads into MiXCR, producing one record per CDR3 protein. This table holds 400,000 to 500,000 distinct CDR3 sequences, roughly 17% found once. The clonotype comes from a human donor who was either an allogeneic HSCT recipient or a stem cell or donor lymphocyte infusion donor (not recorded which). It is not recorded whose cells these are; they may come from a transplant donor. The sequenced sample was blood, either unsorted or a sorted T cell fraction (not recorded which). The chain couples TRBV15 to TRBJ2-2; maybe TRBD1 (6 bases). The chain's CDR3 is CATSLVNTGYRTGELFF. The CDR3, as DNA: TGTGCCACCAGCCTAGTGAACACAGGGTATCGAACCGGGGAGCTGTTTTTT.